This T cell receptor (beta chain) was found in a study of T cell responses to AZD1222 COVID-19 vaccine. A note on this clone: Its antigen is still unknown.

Regarding the study as a whole: Spike-specific TCR breadth and depth both grew after two AZD1222 doses.

The CDR3 contains 13 residues. Germline V gene sequence: CDR1 LGHNA, CDR2 YSLEER. V was clipped by 4 bases and J by 6 bases, with 12 bases between them. The protocol was immunoSEQ multiplex PCR, while the TCRdb copy is restricted to in-frame clones and leaves out a portion. The table has roughly 120,000 clones, roughly 91% seen once. The material was peripheral blood, obtained 28 days after the second AZD1222 dose. The sequence came from an adult who received the AZD1222 COVID-19 vaccine. This chain connects TRBV4-3 to TRBJ1-2, with unresolved D. CDR3 in DNA: TGCGCCAGCAGCCCGAGGAATCGGGATGGCTACACCTTC. Translated, it gives CASSPRNRDGYTF.